This T cell receptor beta chain comes out of a study of cytomegalovirus exposure and HLA in healthy donors (TCRdb year 2017). Context from the whole study: The roughly 650 repertoires of the first cohort and the approximately 130 validation repertoires were produced on the same platform, according to a later analysis. To predict cytomegalovirus infection status, the study brought together high-throughput TCR immunosequencing, statistical association of individual TCRs with disease status, and machine learning. A separate validation cohort of 100 to 150 different subjects was used in addition to the roughly 700-subject first cohort. The aim of the study was to test whether cataloging public T cell receptors could identify signatures of past pathogen exposure. The research as a whole found: A few of the identified cytomegalovirus-associated TCR beta chains were confirmed in vitro to be specific for cytomegalovirus antigens. It was suggested by the authors that the approach could potentially be generalized to other disease states and immunological phenotypes. In a later analysis, TCRs clustered in the first cohort were found to also tend to co-occur in the roughly 110 validation repertoires, with 94% of cluster scores above 0. In the study, about 150 TCR beta chains were listed as associated with cytomegalovirus. The classifier was reported to diagnose cytomegalovirus status with high specificity and sensitivity in both the original cohort and the validation cohort. Most TCR sequences were seen in very few donors, while some public TCRs were found in many individuals. A later analysis lacked HLA typing for the validation cohort, so it scored co-occurrence in that cohort across all 130 or so repertoires.

Separate from the approximately 700-subject first cohort, the validation cohort of 90 to 150 subjects was the group to which the donors belonged. Turning to this clone: Its recognized antigen is unknown. No much larger clonotype is one base removed from it; base qualities were not supplied.

Sequences MNHNY (CDR1) and SVGAGI (CDR2) are obtained from the germline V gene (reference sequence). Including the terminal cysteine and phenylalanine, the CDR3 comprises 15 residues. Solely the CDR3 DNA is kept, with 45 bases framed from the first base. Relative to germline, V is 3 bases shorter and J is 4 bases shorter, with 16 bases between their ends. Library prep was done by the immunoSEQ multiplex PCR assay. Processing in the source paper ran as follows. A statistical classification framework was built for diagnosing cytomegalovirus status from the catalog of TCR beta chain sequences. TCRdb re-hosts the immuneACCESS table, in-frame sequences only. Its copies lack some clones; in the studies checked, an unresolved V gene accounts for under half of them, and the cause for the rest is not known. V and J calls and clone size follow that table, whereas D and trimming were derived from the DNA. Here the sample has about 160,000 clones; around 81% occur a single time. Jointly, the top ten make up 2% to 2.5% of the sample.

This clonotype originated in a man aged 25-45 years in good health and CMV-seropositive. The sequence is built from TRBV6-6 and TRBJ2-7, with TRBD2 tentatively as D gene (5 bases match). The sample consisted of PBMCs. The CDR3: CASSYPDSRWYEQYF. In nucleotide form, the sequence is TGTGCCAGCAGTTATCCGGACTCGCGGTGGTACGAGCAGTACTTC.